This is a list of T cell receptor beta chains from one sample in a study of beta chain features in type 1 diabetes. Here immunoSEQ multiplex PCR was the method, and the copy in TCRdb shows in-frame clones only, minus some. The sample shows about 340,000 clones, roughly 9% of them seen only once. The sample comprised central memory CD4+ T cells from blood. The receptors were sampled from a man aged 25 to 40 with type 1 diabetes. The CDR3 runs from the conserved cysteine through the conserved F or W. Fields, in order: J gene, V gene, clone size, CDR3 protein. Expanded clones get a size class; other rows say once, few or many, or leave the size out.

TRBJ2-3 TRBV9 few CASSVSTSTDTQYF
TRBJ1-6 TRBV27 NA CASSWTGGLGSPLHF
TRBJ2-6 TRBV5-4 few CASSLGANPGANVLTF
TRBJ1-2 TRBV15 few CATSRDHEAGGYTF
TRBJ2-5 TRBV10-1 few CASSELVSGGVQYF
TRBJ1-1 TRBV6-5 NA CASSRTLRVNTEAFF
TRBJ2-1 TRBV6-1 NA CASSEVTAYNEQFF
TRBJ2-2 TRBV2 few CASSEEGARTGELFF
TRBJ1-6 TRBV2 NA CASSGEGAGSPLHF
TRBJ2-1 TRBV29-1 few CSDAGRSSYNEQFF
TRBJ2-3 TRBV7-2 NA CASRQQGGTDTQYF
TRBJ1-2 TRBV6-6 few CASSYVTYYGYTF
TRBJ2-5 TRBV7-2 NA CASSQLRETQYF
TRBJ2-3 TRBV29-1 NA CSAPGLDTDTQYF
TRBJ1-6 TRBV11-2 NA CASSPIPGQLHF
TRBJ2-1 TRBV5-1 few CASSLRTSGEHNEQFF